This T cell receptor (beta chain) was recorded in a study of OX40 agonist ivuxolimab in advanced cancers. Overall study: Mean age approximately 66 years, range 23 to 79; nearly 85% male. Study-wide results and limits: At 0.1 to 3.0 mg/kg and by week 6, clonal expansion occurred in CD4+ and CD8+ blood T cells.

The V gene's germline CDR1 is LGHNA and CDR2 YNFKEQ. V was trimmed by 1 base and J by 0 bases, leaving 16 bases between them. CDR3 length equals 18 residues. To note about this clone: Its antigen remains unidentified.

Generated by immunoSEQ multiplex PCR, the TCRdb table keeps only in-frame clones and is missing some. The sample holds approximately 69,000 clones; over 60% are singletons and the top ten take roughly 2.4%. The sequence was collected from an adult with an advanced solid tumor such as melanoma, head and neck, liver or kidney cancer. This specimen consisted of CD4+ or CD8+ T cells sorted from blood, obtained in a trial of the OX40 agonist ivuxolimab. The chain recombines TRBV4-2 with TRBJ1-3; the D gene is possibly TRBD1 (5 bases). CDR3 sequence reads: CASSQVFLGGASGNTIYF. The CDR3 region has the DNA TGTGCCAGCAGCCAAGTATTTCTCGGCGGGGCCTCTGGAAACACCATATATTTT.